This T cell receptor beta chain was found in a study of shared clonotypes between healthy human individuals. Sequencing used immunoSEQ multiplex PCR; TCRdb keeps in-frame clones, though not all of them. The profile shows more than 2 million clones, just under 95% of them singletons. Naive CD8 cells comprised CD45RO-negative, CCR7-positively selected cells, excluding terminally differentiated effector memory CD45RA+ cells. V shed 2 bases and J 5 bases; nucleotides not matched to a gene: 3. CDR1 is SGHVS and CDR2 is FQNEAQ in the germline V gene. The CDR3 runs 15 residues. The source of this sequence is a man aged 18-30 years in good health. Some clones in this sample may be carry-over from other donors' samples. The chain is built from TRBV7-8 and TRBJ1-5; 10 bases map to TRBD1. Sequencing input: naive CD8+ T cells from PBMCs. CDR3 nucleotide sequence: TGTGCCAGCAGCTTACGACAGGGGGCTGATCAGCCCCAGCATTTT. This gives the protein CASSLRQGADQPQHF. Full variable domain (rest looked up from reference TRBV7-8 and TRBJ1-5): GAGVSQSPRYKVAKRGQDVALRCDPISGHVSLFWYQQALGQGPEFLTYFQNEAQLDKSGLPSDRFFAERPEGSVSTLKIQRTQQEDSAVYLCASSLRQGADQPQHFGDGTRLSIL.